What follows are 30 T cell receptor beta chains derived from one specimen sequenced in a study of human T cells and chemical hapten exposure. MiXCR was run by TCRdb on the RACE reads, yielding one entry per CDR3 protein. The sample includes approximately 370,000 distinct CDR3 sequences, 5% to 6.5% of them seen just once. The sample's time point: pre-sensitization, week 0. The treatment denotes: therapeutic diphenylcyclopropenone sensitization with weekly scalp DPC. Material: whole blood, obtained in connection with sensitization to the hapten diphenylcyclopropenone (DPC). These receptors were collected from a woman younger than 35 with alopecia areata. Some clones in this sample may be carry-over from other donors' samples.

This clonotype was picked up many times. The DNA for the CDR3 is TGTGCCAGCAGCCGAGCGGGAAGCACAGATACGCAGTATTTT. Translating gives CASSRAGSTDTQYF. The rearrangement links TRBV7-6 to TRBJ2-3, with 7 positions matching TRBD2. In germline, CDR1 is SGHVS, CDR2 FNYEAQ. Trimming took 5 bases from V and 0 from J; bases not matched to a gene: 2. This CDR3 contains 14 residues.

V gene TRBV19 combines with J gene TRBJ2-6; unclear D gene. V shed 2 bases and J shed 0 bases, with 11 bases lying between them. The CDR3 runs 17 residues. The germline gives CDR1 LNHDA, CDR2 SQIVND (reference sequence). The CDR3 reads CASSIPGLFSGANVLTF. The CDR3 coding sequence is TGTGCCAGTAGTATACCGGGTTTATTCTCTGGGGCCAACGTCCTGACTTTC. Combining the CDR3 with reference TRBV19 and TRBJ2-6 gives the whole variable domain DGGITQSPKYLFRKEGQNVTLSCEQNLNHDAMYWYRQDPGQGLRLIYYSQIVNDFQKGDIAEGYSVSREKKESFPLTVTSAQKNPTAFYLCASSIPGLFSGANVLTFGAGSRLTVL.

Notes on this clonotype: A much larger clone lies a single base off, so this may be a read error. The CDR3 region is CASSYSASGGETQYF. DNA of the CDR3: TGTGCCAGCAGTTACTCGGCTAGCGGGGGAGAGACCCAGTACTTC. J is TRBJ2-5 and V is TRBV6-2 or TRBV6-3, with 10 bases fitting TRBD2. Per the germline V gene, CDR1 is MNHEY and CDR2 is SVGEGT. CDR3 length equals 15 residues. Trimming took 0 bases from V and 4 from J; bases not matched to a gene: 2.

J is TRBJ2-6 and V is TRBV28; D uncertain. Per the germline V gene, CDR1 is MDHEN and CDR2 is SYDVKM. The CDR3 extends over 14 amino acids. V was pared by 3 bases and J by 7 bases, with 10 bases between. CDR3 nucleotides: TGTGCCAGCAGTTTTGGTCCTCTCGCCAACGTCCTGACTTTC. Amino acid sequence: CASSFGPLANVLTF.

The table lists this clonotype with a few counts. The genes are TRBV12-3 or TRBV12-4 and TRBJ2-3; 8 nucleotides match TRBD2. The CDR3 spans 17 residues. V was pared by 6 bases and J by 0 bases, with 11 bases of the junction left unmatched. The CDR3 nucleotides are TGTGCCAGCAGCCCTACTAGCGGACCAACTAGCACAGATACGCAGTATTTT. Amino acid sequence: CASSPTSGPTSTDTQYF.

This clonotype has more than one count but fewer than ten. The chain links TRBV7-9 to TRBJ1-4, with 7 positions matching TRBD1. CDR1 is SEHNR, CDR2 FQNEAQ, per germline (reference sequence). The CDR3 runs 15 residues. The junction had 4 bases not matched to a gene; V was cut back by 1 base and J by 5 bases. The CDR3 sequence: CASSLGGTENEKLFF. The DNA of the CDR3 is TGTGCCAGCAGCTTAGGCGGGACAGAGAATGAAAAACTGTTTTTT.

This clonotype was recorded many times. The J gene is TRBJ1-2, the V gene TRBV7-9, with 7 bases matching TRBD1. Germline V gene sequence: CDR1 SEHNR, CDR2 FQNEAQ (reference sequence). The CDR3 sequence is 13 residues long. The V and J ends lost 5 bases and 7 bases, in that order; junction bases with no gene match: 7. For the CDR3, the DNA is TGTGCCAGCAGCGCTACAGGGGCCGCTGGCTACACCTTC. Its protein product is CASSATGAAGYTF.

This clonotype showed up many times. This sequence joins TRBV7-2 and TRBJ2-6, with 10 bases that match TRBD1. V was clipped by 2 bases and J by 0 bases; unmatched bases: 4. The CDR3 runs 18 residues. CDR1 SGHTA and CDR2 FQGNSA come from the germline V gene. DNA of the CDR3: TGTGCCAGCAGCTTAACCCGGGACAGGGGCTCTGGGGCCAACGTCCTGACTTTC. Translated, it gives CASSLTRDRGSGANVLTF.

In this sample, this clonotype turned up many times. The CDR3 loop is CASSSDSRGYEQYF. As DNA, the CDR3 is TGTGCCAGCAGTTCGGACTCGCGCGGCTACGAGCAGTACTTC. The chain combines TRBV6-2 or TRBV6-3 with TRBJ2-7; tentative D call: TRBD2 (5 bases). The CDR3 extends over 14 amino acids. The germline CDR1 and CDR2 sequences are MNHEY and SVGEGT. V lost 4 bases and J 3 bases, leaving 13 bases between the germline ends.

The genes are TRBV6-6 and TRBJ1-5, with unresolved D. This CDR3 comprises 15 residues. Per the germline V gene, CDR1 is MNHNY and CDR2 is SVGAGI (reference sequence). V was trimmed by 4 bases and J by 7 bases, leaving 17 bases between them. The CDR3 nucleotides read TGTGCCAGCAGTTCCCCGGTGGAGGGCCGGCAGCCCCAGCATTTT. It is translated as CASSSPVEGRQPQHF.

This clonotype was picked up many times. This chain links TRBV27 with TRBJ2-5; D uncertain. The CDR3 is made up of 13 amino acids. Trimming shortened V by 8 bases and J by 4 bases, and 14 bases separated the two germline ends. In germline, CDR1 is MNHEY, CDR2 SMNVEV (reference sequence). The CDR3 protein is CASPREGPETQYF. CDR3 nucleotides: TGTGCCAGCCCCCGAGAAGGCCCAGAGACCCAGTACTTC.

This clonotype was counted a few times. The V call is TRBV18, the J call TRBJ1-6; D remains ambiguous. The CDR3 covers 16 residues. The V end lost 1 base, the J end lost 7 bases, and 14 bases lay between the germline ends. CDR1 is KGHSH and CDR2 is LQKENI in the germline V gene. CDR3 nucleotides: TGTGCCAGCTCACCACGATCCGGCCTTTACAATTCACCCCTCCACTTT. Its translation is CASSPRSGLYNSPLHF.

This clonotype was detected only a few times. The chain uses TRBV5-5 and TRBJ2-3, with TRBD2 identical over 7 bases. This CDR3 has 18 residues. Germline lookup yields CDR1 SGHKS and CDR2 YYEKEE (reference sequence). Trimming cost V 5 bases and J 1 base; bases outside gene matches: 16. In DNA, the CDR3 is TGTGCCAGCAGTCGTGGACCCAAAACTAGCGAAGGCACAGATACGCAGTATTTT. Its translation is CASSRGPKTSEGTDTQYF.

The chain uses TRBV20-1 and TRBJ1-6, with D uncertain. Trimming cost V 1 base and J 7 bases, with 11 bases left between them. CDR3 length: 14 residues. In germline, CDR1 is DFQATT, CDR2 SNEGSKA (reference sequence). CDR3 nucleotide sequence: TGCAGTGCTAGAGCCGGGCTTACAAATTCACCCCTCCACTTT. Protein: CSARAGLTNSPLHF.

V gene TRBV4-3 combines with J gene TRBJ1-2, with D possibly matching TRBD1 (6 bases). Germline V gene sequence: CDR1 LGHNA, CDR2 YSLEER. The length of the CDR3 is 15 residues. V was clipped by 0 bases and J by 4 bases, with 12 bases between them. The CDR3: CASSQDYPGAYGYTF. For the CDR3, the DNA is TGCGCCAGCAGCCAAGATTACCCAGGGGCCTATGGCTACACCTTC.

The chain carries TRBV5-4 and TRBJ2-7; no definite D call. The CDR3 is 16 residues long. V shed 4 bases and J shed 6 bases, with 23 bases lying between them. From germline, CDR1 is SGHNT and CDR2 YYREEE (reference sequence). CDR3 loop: CASSPQISVPRAEQYF. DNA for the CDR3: TGTGCCAGCAGCCCCCAAATCTCTGTCCCTCGGGCCGAGCAGTACTTC. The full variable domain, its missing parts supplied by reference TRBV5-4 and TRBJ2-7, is ETGVTQSPTHLIKTRGQQVTLRCSSQSGHNTVSWYQQALGQGPQFIFQYYREEENGRGNFPPRFSGLQFPNYSSELNVNALELDDSALYLCASSPQISVPRAEQYFGPGTRLTVT.

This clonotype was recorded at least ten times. In nucleotides, the CDR3 is TGTGCCAGCAGCCACGTCGGACAGGGGTCCACTGAAGCTTTCTTT. Translation gives CASSHVGQGSTEAFF. V usage is TRBV4-2 and J usage is TRBJ1-1; TRBD1 matches 9 bases. This CDR3 is 15 amino acids long. With 3 bases clipped from V and 4 bases from J, the junction kept 6 bases outside the gene matches. Germline CDR1 is LGHNA and CDR2 is YNFKEQ.

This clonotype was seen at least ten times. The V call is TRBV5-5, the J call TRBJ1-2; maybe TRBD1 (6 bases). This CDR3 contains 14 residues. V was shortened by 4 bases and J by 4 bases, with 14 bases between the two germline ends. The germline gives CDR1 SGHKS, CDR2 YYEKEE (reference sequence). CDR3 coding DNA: TGTGCCAGCAGCCTACCTGCGGGGGCCTATGGCTACACCTTC. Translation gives CASSLPAGAYGYTF.

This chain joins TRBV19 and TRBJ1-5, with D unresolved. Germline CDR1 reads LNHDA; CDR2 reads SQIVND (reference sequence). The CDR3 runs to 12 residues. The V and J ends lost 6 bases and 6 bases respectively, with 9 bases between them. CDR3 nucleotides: TGTGCCAGTAGATCTTACGGTCAGCCCCAGCATTTT. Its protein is CASRSYGQPQHF.

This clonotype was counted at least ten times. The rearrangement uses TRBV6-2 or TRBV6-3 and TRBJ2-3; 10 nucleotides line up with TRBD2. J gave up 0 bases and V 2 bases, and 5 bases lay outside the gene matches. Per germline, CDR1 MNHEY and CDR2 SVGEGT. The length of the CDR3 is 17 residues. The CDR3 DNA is TGTGCCAGCAGTTACCCGGGACTAGCGACTAGCACAGATACGCAGTATTTT. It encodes CASSYPGLATSTDTQYF.

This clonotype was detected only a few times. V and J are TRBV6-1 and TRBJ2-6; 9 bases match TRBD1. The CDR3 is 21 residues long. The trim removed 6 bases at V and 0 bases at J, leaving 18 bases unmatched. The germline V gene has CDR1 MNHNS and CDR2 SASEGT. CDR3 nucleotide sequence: TGTGCCAGCAGCCGAGCCGTCGGCGGGACAGGGATGTACTCTGGGGCCAACGTCCTGACTTTC. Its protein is CASSRAVGGTGMYSGANVLTF.

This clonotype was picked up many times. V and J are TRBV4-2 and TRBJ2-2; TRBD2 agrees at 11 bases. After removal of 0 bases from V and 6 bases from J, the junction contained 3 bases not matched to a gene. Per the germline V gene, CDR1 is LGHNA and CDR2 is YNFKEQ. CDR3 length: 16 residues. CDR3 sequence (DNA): TGTGCCAGCAGCCAAGACCCTAGCGGGGGGCCCGGGGAGCTGTTTTTT. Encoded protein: CASSQDPSGGPGELFF.

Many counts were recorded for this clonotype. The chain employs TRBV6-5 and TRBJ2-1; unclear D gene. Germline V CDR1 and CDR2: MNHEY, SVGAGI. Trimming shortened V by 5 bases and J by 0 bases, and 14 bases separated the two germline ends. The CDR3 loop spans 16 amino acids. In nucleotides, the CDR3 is TGTGCCAGCAGTCCCGGCCCTTTAAGCTCCTACAATGAGCAGTTCTTC. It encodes CASSPGPLSSYNEQFF.

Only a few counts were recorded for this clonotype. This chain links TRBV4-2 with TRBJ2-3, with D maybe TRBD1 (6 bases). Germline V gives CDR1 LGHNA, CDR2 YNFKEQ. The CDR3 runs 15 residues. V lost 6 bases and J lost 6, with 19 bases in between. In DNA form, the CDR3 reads TGTGCCAGCAGTTACACCCGGGACACGGGCGATACGCAGTATTTT. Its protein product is CASSYTRDTGDTQYF.

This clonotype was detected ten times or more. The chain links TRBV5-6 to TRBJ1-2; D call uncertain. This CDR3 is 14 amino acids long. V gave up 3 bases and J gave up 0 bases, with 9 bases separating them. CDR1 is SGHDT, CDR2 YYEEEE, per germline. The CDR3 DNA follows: TGTGCCAGCAGCTGGAGTGGAGCTAACTATGGCTACACCTTC. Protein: CASSWSGANYGYTF.

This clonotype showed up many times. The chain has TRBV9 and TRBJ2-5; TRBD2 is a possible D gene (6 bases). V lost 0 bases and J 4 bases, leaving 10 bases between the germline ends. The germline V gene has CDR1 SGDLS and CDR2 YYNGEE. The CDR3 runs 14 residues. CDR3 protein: CASSVGPGGETQYF. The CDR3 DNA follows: TGTGCCAGCAGCGTAGGACCCGGGGGAGAGACCCAGTACTTC.

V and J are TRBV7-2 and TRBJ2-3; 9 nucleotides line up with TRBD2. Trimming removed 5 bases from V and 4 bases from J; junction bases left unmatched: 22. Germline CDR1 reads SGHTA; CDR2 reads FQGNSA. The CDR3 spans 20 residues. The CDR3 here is CASSPLRGRGGQPLPDTQYF. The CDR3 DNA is TGTGCCAGCAGCCCCCTCCGTGGGCGGGGGGGCCAACCCCTCCCAGATACGCAGTATTTT.

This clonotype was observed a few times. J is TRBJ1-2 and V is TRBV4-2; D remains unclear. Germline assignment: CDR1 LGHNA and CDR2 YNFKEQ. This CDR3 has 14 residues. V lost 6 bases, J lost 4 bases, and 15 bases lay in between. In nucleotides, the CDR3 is TGTGCCAGCAGTTCCAGCTTTACCTCCTATGGCTACACCTTC. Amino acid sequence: CASSSSFTSYGYTF.

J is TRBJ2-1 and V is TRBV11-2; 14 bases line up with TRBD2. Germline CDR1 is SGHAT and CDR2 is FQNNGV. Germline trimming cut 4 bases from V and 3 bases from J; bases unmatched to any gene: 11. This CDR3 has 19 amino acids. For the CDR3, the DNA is TGTGCCAGCAGCTCGTGGACTAGCGGGGGGCCAATAGTCTACAATGAGCAGTTCTTC. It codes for CASSSWTSGGPIVYNEQFF.

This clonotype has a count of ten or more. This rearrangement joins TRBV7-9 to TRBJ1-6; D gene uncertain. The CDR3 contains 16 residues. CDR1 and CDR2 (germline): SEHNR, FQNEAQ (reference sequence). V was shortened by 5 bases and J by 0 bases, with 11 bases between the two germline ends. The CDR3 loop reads CASSPPGSSYNSPLHF. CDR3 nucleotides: TGTGCCAGCAGCCCCCCTGGGAGCTCCTATAATTCACCCCTCCACTTT.